This T cell receptor (beta chain) derives from a study of cytomegalovirus exposure and HLA in healthy donors. Study-wide results and caveats: With later analysis, a missense DCLRE1C variant became linked to TCR beta V- and J-gene trimming. Differences between HLA loci emerged in a later analysis of TCR association rates, with DRB1 most and HLA-C fewest.

Primers: 60 Vbeta forward and 13 Jbeta reverse. Using immunoSEQ multiplex PCR, the repertoire was profiled, and TCRdb retains in-frame clones only, with some absent. The sample consists of more than 95,000 clones, approximately 9.4% of them appearing once. The V and J ends lost 1 base and 2 bases, in that order; junction bases with no gene match: 9. Per germline, CDR1 SGHNT and CDR2 YENEEA. The CDR3 is 17 amino acids. This clone occurred a few times. Its specificity is unknown. The source of this sequence is a man aged 30 to 45 in good health and CMV-seronegative. The V gene is TRBV11-3, the J gene TRBJ2-7; 9 nucleotides agree with TRBD2. The sample was PBMCs. The CDR3 region is CASSLGWASGTTYEQYF. The DNA of the CDR3 is TGTGCCAGCAGCTTAGGGTGGGCTAGCGGGACTACCTACGAGCAGTACTTC.